The source of this T cell receptor beta chain is a study of control samples from healthy donors and cancer patients. Clones were read by immunoSEQ multiplex PCR, and TCRdb kept only the in-frame ones, dropping some. Of roughly 120,000 clones listed, about 93% are singletons. Per germline, CDR1 SGHTA and CDR2 FQGNSA. V lost 5 bases to trimming and J lost 5 bases, with 19 bases between them. CDR3 size: 15 residues. The chain uses TRBV7-2 and TRBJ2-7; D is unclear. This clonotype originated in a man between 50 and 59 years old with head and neck cancer. Sequences were obtained from PBMCs. CDR3 DNA sequence: TGTGCCAGCAGCCAGAGGCTCGGTAAGACCCACGAGCAGTACTTC. Its protein is CASSQRLGKTHEQYF.